Shown below are 8 T cell receptor beta chains from a single sample sequenced in a study of control samples from healthy donors and cancer patients. The method was immunoSEQ multiplex PCR; TCRdb's version includes in-frame clones alone and lacks a portion of them. This table has roughly 150,000 clones, around 88% appearing once. The sequencing input was blood. These receptors all stem from a man aged 18 to 29 in good health.

The CDR3 loop is CASSLHGRTTGELFF. CDR3 coding DNA: TGTGCCAGCAGCTTACATGGAAGAACCACCGGGGAGCTGTTTTTT. The gene calls are TRBV7-6 and TRBJ2-2; D remains unclear. The germline V gene encodes CDR1 SGHVS and CDR2 FNYEAQ. The CDR3 has 15 residues. The germline V and J ends were trimmed by 2 bases and 4 bases, with 11 bases remaining between them.

The V gene is TRBV6-1, the J gene TRBJ1-1; no clear D. Trimming left V 5 bases short and J 4 bases short, with 11 bases between. This CDR3 has 13 amino acids. Germline CDR1 MNHNS, CDR2 SASEGT. CDR3 in amino acids: CASSTREGTEAFF. CDR3 nucleotide sequence: TGTGCCAGCAGTACTAGGGAGGGCACTGAAGCTTTCTTT.

CDR3 sequence (DNA): TGTGCCAGCAGCCAAAACCTAGCGGGGGGCTATGAGCAGTTCTTC. It translates to CASSQNLAGGYEQFF. This chain uses TRBV4-2 with TRBJ2-1, with 11 positions matching TRBD2. V was pared by 2 bases and J by 8 bases, with 5 bases of the junction left unmatched. CDR1 and CDR2 from the germline V gene are LGHNA and YNFKEQ. This CDR3 spans 15 amino acids.

V and J are TRBV28 and TRBJ2-4; D is perhaps TRBD2 (6 bases). CDR3 size: 18 residues. Germline V gene sequence: CDR1 MDHEN, CDR2 SYDVKM. Trimming cost V 2 bases and J 7 bases, with 24 bases left between them. CDR3 DNA: TGTGCCAGCAGTTTAGTGTGGGGGGATGTATCTCTAGGGAACATTCAGTACTTC. It encodes CASSLVWGDVSLGNIQYF. Complete variable domain (other parts from reference TRBV28 and TRBJ2-4): DVKVTQSSRYLVKRTGEKVFLECVQDMDHENMFWYRQDPGLGLRLIYFSYDVKMKEKGDIPEGYSVSREKKERFSLILESASTNQTSMYLCASSLVWGDVSLGNIQYFGAGTRLSVL.

The V gene is TRBV5-8, the J gene TRBJ1-3; TRBD1 agrees at 11 bases. This CDR3 comprises 17 residues. Germline assignment: CDR1 SGHTS and CDR2 YDEGEE. After removal of 4 bases from V and 0 bases from J, the junction contained 6 bases not matched to a gene. The DNA for the CDR3 is TGTGCCAGCAGCCAAGGACAGGGGGCCTACTCTGGAAACACCATATATTTT. Amino acid sequence: CASSQGQGAYSGNTIYF.

The chain couples TRBV6-1 to TRBJ2-7; D gene ambiguous. V dropped 3 bases and J dropped 0 bases, with 12 bases sitting between them. There are 15 residues in the CDR3. Germline loops: CDR1 MNHNS, CDR2 SASEGT. This CDR3 reads CASSEPGESSYEQYF. CDR3 sequence (DNA): TGTGCCAGCAGTGAGCCGGGCGAAAGCTCCTACGAGCAGTACTTC.

This rearrangement joins TRBV3-1 (or the pseudogene TRBV3-2) to TRBJ2-4; TRBD1 agrees at 8 bases. In germline, CDR1 is LGHDT, CDR2 YNNKEL (reference sequence). There are 18 residues in the CDR3. V dropped 4 bases and J dropped 9; count of bases not matched to a gene: 20. The CDR3 nucleotides are TGTGCCAGCAGCCCTCGGACAGGGTGGAGTTCTGACTCCAGCATTCAGTACTTC. Its translation is CASSPRTGWSSDSSIQYF.

J is TRBJ2-3 and V is TRBV21-1; no DNA check was done on the table's D call, TRBD2. TRBV21-1 is annotated as a pseudogene. The CDR3 loop spans 19 amino acids. The CDR3 spells CASSLRREGHLISTDTQYF. Here the CDR3 DNA reads TGTGCCAGCAGCCTGCGACGGGAGGGACATTTGATTAGCACAGATACGCAGTATTTT.